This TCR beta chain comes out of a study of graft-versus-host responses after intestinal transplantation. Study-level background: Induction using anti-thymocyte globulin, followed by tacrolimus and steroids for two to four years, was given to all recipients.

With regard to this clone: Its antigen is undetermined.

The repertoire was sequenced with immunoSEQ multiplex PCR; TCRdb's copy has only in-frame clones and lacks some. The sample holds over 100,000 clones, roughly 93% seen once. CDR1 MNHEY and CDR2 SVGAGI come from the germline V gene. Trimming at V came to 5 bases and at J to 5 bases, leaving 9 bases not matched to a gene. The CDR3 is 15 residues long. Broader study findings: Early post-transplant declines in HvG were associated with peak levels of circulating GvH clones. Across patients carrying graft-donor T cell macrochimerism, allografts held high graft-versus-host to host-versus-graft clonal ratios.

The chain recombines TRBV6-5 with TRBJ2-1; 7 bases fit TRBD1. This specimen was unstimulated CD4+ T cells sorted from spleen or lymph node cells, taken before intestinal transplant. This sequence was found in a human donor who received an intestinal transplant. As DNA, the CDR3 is TGTGCCAGCAGTCGCGACAGGGCCGCCAACAATGAGCAGTTCTTC. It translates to CASSRDRAANNEQFF.